Listed below are T cell receptor beta chains from one sample, sequenced in a study of regulatory T cells in long-lasting Graves disease. One entry per CDR3 protein, called by TCRdb with MiXCR from the multiplex PCR reads. Seen here are around 500,000 distinct CDR3 sequences, roughly 13% observed once, and the top ten hold roughly 10%. The sample also formed part of further work on T cells in Graves' hyperthyroidism and ophthalmopathy.

Sequencing used peripheral blood mononuclear cells (PBMCs), obtained at new diagnosis, from a patient treated with antithyroid drugs. The receptors come from a young man with Graves disease. CDR3s include the opening cysteine and the closing phenylalanine or tryptophan. The D gene is left open where the match is weak. Size is stated for part of the rows, as once, few or many counts, or as a class when the clone is expanded.

v_call: TRBV5-1
j_call: TRBJ2-2
d_call: NA
clone_size: many
cdr3_aa: CASSRGDTGELFF
cdr3_nt: TGCGCCAGCAGCCGAGGAGACACCGGGGAGCTGTTTTTT

v_call: TRBV11-2
j_call: TRBJ2-7
d_call: TRBD2
clone_size: many
cdr3_aa: CASSLGLAPAYEQYF
cdr3_nt: TGTGCCAGCAGCTTAGGACTAGCGCCCGCCTACGAGCAGTACTTC

v_call: TRBV29-1
j_call: TRBJ1-2
d_call: NA
clone_size: many
cdr3_aa: CSVEDMNYGYTF
cdr3_nt: TGCAGCGTTGAAGACATGAACTATGGCTACACCTTC

v_call: TRBV5-6
j_call: TRBJ2-5
d_call: NA
clone_size: many
cdr3_aa: CASSPRTPGGETQYF
cdr3_nt: TGTGCCAGCAGCCCCAGGACCCCCGGGGGAGAGACCCAGTACTTC

v_call: TRBV2
j_call: TRBJ1-6
d_call: TRBD1
clone_size: many
cdr3_aa: CASSEDRANSPLHF
cdr3_nt: TGTGCCAGCAGTGAGGACAGGGCGAATTCACCCCTCCACTTT

v_call: TRBV18
j_call: TRBJ2-1
d_call: TRBD2
clone_size: many
cdr3_aa: CASSLTSGSPNEQFF
cdr3_nt: TGTGCCAGCTCCCTCACTAGCGGGAGCCCCAATGAGCAGTTCTTC

v_call: TRBV28
j_call: TRBJ2-7
d_call: TRBD2
clone_size: many
cdr3_aa: CASKVGREHEQYF
cdr3_nt: TGTGCCAGCAAGGTAGGGCGGGAGCACGAGCAGTACTTC

v_call: TRBV30
j_call: TRBJ2-1
d_call: TRBD2
clone_size: few
cdr3_aa: CASYGLAGKHEQFF
cdr3_nt: TGTGCCTCCTATGGACTAGCGGGGAAGCATGAGCAGTTCTTC

v_call: TRBV5-1
j_call: TRBJ2-3
d_call: TRBD2
clone_size: many
cdr3_aa: CASTGSTSGRDTQYF
cdr3_nt: TGCGCCAGCACGGGGAGCACTAGCGGGAGGGATACGCAGTATTTT

v_call: TRBV29-1
j_call: TRBJ2-2
d_call: NA
clone_size: many
cdr3_aa: CSVTPNTGELFF
cdr3_nt: TGCAGCGTCACCCCTAACACCGGGGAGCTGTTTTTT

v_call: TRBV27
j_call: TRBJ1-5
d_call: TRBD1
clone_size: many
cdr3_aa: CASSYGQVGQPQHF
cdr3_nt: TGTGCCAGCAGTTACGGACAGGTGGGACAGCCCCAGCATTTT

v_call: TRBV14
j_call: TRBJ2-7
d_call: NA
clone_size: few
cdr3_aa: CASSRGHLSSYEQYF
cdr3_nt: TGTGCCAGCAGCCGGGGACACCTGAGCTCCTACGAGCAGTACTTC

v_call: TRBV29-1
j_call: TRBJ2-7
d_call: NA
clone_size: many
cdr3_aa: CSVASVYEQYF
cdr3_nt: TGCAGCGTTGCTAGCGTCTACGAGCAGTACTTC

v_call: TRBV20-1
j_call: TRBJ2-5
d_call: NA
clone_size: few
cdr3_aa: CSARIRGIYGSQYF
cdr3_nt: TGCAGTGCTAGAATCCGAGGGATTTATGGGTCCCAGTACTTC

v_call: TRBV30
j_call: TRBJ2-2
d_call: NA
clone_size: NA
cdr3_aa: CALYGAGELFF
cdr3_nt: TGTGCCTTGTATGGGGCCGGGGAGCTGTTTTTT

v_call: TRBV5-1
j_call: TRBJ2-1
d_call: TRBD2
clone_size: few
cdr3_aa: CASSPTSGIGNEQFF
cdr3_nt: TGCGCCAGCAGCCCGACTAGCGGGATAGGAAATGAGCAGTTCTTC